Below, 11 T cell receptor beta chains from the same sample are listed, as sequenced in a study of CD8+ T cells in alopecia areata. As the sequencing template, cDNA was produced by extracting RNA and reverse transcribing it. Produced via immunoSEQ multiplex PCR; TCRdb's table is partial and in-frame only. The data show fewer than 90,000 clones, roughly half seen once. The sample comprised NKG2D-high CD8+ T cells sorted from blood. All receptors come from a human donor with alopecia areata.

Only a few counts were recorded for this clone. This chain uses TRBV7-9 with TRBJ2-7; 9 nucleotides line up with TRBD1. Germline lookup yields CDR1 SEHNR and CDR2 FQNEAQ (reference sequence). The CDR3 loop spans 14 amino acids. With V trimmed by 6 bases and J by 5 bases, 8 bases remained unmatched. CDR3 amino acids: CASSELRDRDEQYF. In nucleotides, the CDR3 is TGTGCCAGCAGTGAACTCCGGGACAGGGACGAGCAGTACTTC.

The table lists this clone with a few counts. The chain uses TRBV29-1 and TRBJ1-1; TRBD1 might be the D (6 bases). The CDR3 is 13 residues long. CDR1 and CDR2 (germline): SQVTM, ANQGSEA. The germline V and J ends were trimmed by 4 bases and 7 bases, with 16 bases remaining between them. Here the CDR3 DNA reads TGCAGCGTTGGGACAGTTTATCGCGGTGAAGCTTTCTTT. It encodes CSVGTVYRGEAFF.

The rearrangement links TRBV29-1 to TRBJ2-5, with 13 bases matching TRBD2. The germline V gene encodes CDR1 SQVTM and CDR2 ANQGSEA. The CDR3 is 19 residues long. Germline trimming cut 3 bases from V and 0 bases from J; bases unmatched to any gene: 13. The DNA for the CDR3 is TGCAGCGTTGAGGGACTAGCGGGACGGTCCCCGACGTACCAAGAGACCCAGTACTTC. This codes for CSVEGLAGRSPTYQETQYF.

The J gene is TRBJ2-3, the V gene TRBV4-1; TRBD2 matches 9 bases. The germline V gene encodes CDR1 MGHRA and CDR2 YSYEKL. The length of the CDR3 is 15 residues. Unmatched junction bases numbered 4, after V lost 1 base and J lost 5 bases. The CDR3 DNA reads as TGCGCCAGCAGCCAAGTTCTAGCGGGGAAAGATACGCAGTATTTT. Translation: CASSQVLAGKDTQYF.

The V gene is TRBV29-1, the J gene TRBJ2-6; D is unresolved. The CDR3 runs 16 residues. Looked up from germline, CDR1 is SQVTM and CDR2 is ANQGSEA. V lost 3 bases to trimming and J lost 0 bases, with 12 bases between them. The CDR3 coding sequence is TGCAGCGTTGATGGACGGTCGAGCTCTGGGGCCAACGTCCTGACTTTC. Its translation: CSVDGRSSSGANVLTF.

The chain has TRBV2 and TRBJ2-1; 9 bases map to TRBD2. Germline V gene sequence: CDR1 SNHLY, CDR2 FYNNEI. The CDR3 totals 15 residues. V shed 5 bases and J 5 bases; nucleotides not matched to a gene: 7. The CDR3 here is CASSQTSGVDNEQFF. In nucleotides, the CDR3 is TGTGCCAGCAGTCAGACTAGCGGAGTCGACAATGAGCAGTTCTTC.

V and J are TRBV11-3 and TRBJ2-5, with D tentatively TRBD2 (6 bases). V was shortened by 10 bases and J by 0 bases, with 15 bases between the two germline ends. The CDR3 spans 14 residues. Germline CDR1 reads SGHNT; CDR2 reads YENEEA. DNA of the CDR3: TGTGCCATTTCTTTAGGCGGGAACCAAGAGACCCAGTACTTC. Protein: CAISLGGNQETQYF.

The count of this clone is one. This chain uses TRBV4-1 with TRBJ2-7; perhaps TRBD2 as D (5 bases). The V end lost 1 base, the J end lost 5 bases, and 9 bases lay between the germline ends. The length of the CDR3 is 13 residues. Germline CDR1 reads MGHRA; CDR2 reads YSYEKL. The CDR3 protein is CASSQALGDEQYF. The CDR3 DNA is TGCGCCAGCAGCCAAGCCCTCGGGGACGAGCAGTACTTC.

This chain connects TRBV27 to TRBJ2-5, with D perhaps TRBD1 (6 bases). In germline, CDR1 is MNHEY, CDR2 SMNVEV (reference sequence). V lost 4 bases and J 0 bases, leaving 12 bases between the germline ends. This CDR3 has 15 residues. The chain's CDR3 is CASSSGTQYQETQYF. CDR3 DNA: TGTGCCAGCAGTTCCGGGACACAGTACCAAGAGACCCAGTACTTC.

V is TRBV5-6 and J is TRBJ2-5; D remains unclear. CDR1 and CDR2 from the germline V gene are SGHDT and YYEEEE. V lost 0 bases and J lost 5, with 8 bases in between. The CDR3 covers 13 residues. The CDR3 is CASSLVGWETQYF. CDR3 DNA sequence: TGTGCCAGCAGCTTGGTGGGATGGGAGACCCAGTACTTC. Full variable domain (missing parts from reference TRBV5-6 and TRBJ2-5): DAGVTQSPTHLIKTRGQQVTLRCSPKSGHDTVSWYQQALGQGPQFIFQYYEEEERQRGNFPDRFSGHQFPNYSSELNVNALLLGDSALYLCASSLVGWETQYFGPGTRLLVL.

The V gene is TRBV7-9, the J gene TRBJ2-1; D unresolved. This CDR3 contains 14 residues. The germline gives CDR1 SEHNR, CDR2 FQNEAQ (reference sequence). The V end lost 2 bases, the J end lost 5 bases, and 10 bases lay between the germline ends. The CDR3 protein is CASSLNVGNNEQFF. CDR3 in DNA: TGTGCCAGCAGCTTAAATGTGGGGAACAATGAGCAGTTCTTC.